One and the same sample provided the 30 T cell receptor beta chains below, sequenced in a study of blood T cells in healthy people across ages. A J-beta primer mix and a sample-barcoded 5' primer were used in a second PCR of roughly 6 to 11 cycles. A single record per CDR3 protein comes from TCRdb applying MiXCR to the 5' RACE reads. The repertoire has approximately 1.5 million distinct CDR3 sequences, about 45% of them found once; the top ten carry 4%. The sample taken for sequencing was blood. The receptors stem from a woman aged 18-30 years in good health.

In its sample, this clonotype was seen a few times. The chain recombines TRBV28 with TRBJ1-1, with D possibly being TRBD1 (5 bases). Looked up from germline, CDR1 is MDHEN and CDR2 is SYDVKM. Trimming took off 4 bases at V and 6 bases at J, with 18 bases between the two ends. This CDR3 contains 15 residues. CDR3 DNA sequence: TGTGCCAGCAGTTGGGGCGTGCGGGGTAACCCTGAAGCTTTCTTT. It is translated as CASSWGVRGNPEAFF. Complete variable domain (other parts from reference TRBV28 and TRBJ1-1): DVKVTQSSRYLVKRTGEKVFLECVQDMDHENMFWYRQDPGLGLRLIYFSYDVKMKEKGDIPEGYSVSREKKERFSLILESASTNQTSMYLCASSWGVRGNPEAFFGQGTRLTVV.

The chain uses TRBV27 and TRBJ2-7; D gene unclear. Germline CDR1 and CDR2: MNHEY and SMNVEV (reference sequence). CDR3 length: 14 amino acids. Between the trimmed V and J ends, which lost 6 bases and 2 bases, there was a span of 14 bases. For the CDR3, the DNA is TGTGCCAGCAGCCCATTCCACCTCGCCTACGAGCAGTACTTC. Translation: CASSPFHLAYEQYF.

V usage is TRBV27 and J usage is TRBJ2-7; no clear D. The CDR3 covers 14 residues. Trimming took off 3 bases at V and 7 bases at J, with 16 bases between the two ends. CDR1 is MNHEY, CDR2 SMNVEV, per germline (reference sequence). The CDR3 nucleotides are TGTGCCAGCAGTTTCGGTGGCGGTTACAATGAGCAGTACTTC. Translation: CASSFGGGYNEQYF.

V is TRBV7-3 and J is TRBJ2-3, with 7 bases matching TRBD2. This CDR3 comprises 17 residues. V lost 0 bases to trimming and J lost 0 bases; unmatched junction nucleotides: 6. Per the germline V gene, CDR1 is SGHTA and CDR2 is FQGTGA. For the CDR3, the DNA is TGTGCCAGCAGCTTAACCCCCGTGGGGGGGAGCACAGATACGCAGTATTTT. It yields the protein CASSLTPVGGSTDTQYF.

This clonotype turned up a few times. The chain joins TRBV29-1 to TRBJ1-1; D uncertain. The CDR3 is 18 amino acids. Germline V gene lookup returns CDR1 SQVTM and CDR2 ANQGSEA. Trimming pared 1 base from V and 4 bases from J, leaving 25 bases between. The CDR3 spells CSVEGLLIEGRGGTEAFF. The CDR3 region has the DNA TGCAGCGTTGAAGGCCTCCTCATTGAAGGGCGAGGAGGCACTGAAGCTTTCTTT.

This chain connects TRBV6-6 to TRBJ1-1; D gene unclear. Looked up from germline, CDR1 is MNHNY and CDR2 is SVGAGI (reference sequence). V gave up 8 bases and J gave up 1 base, with 20 bases separating them. This CDR3 is built from 16 residues. The CDR3: CASYDPAGRRNTEAFF. CDR3 nucleotide sequence: TGTGCCAGCTACGATCCCGCTGGACGGCGGAACACTGAAGCTTTCTTT.

The chain joins TRBV11-3 to TRBJ2-1; 9 nucleotides line up with TRBD1. Germline V gene sequence: CDR1 SGHNT, CDR2 YENEEA. Trimming removed 5 bases from V and 2 bases from J; junction bases left unmatched: 7. This CDR3 comprises 16 residues. The CDR3 is CASSTGGDRAYNEQFF. The DNA for the CDR3 is TGTGCCAGCAGCACAGGTGGGGACAGGGCCTACAATGAGCAGTTCTTC. Using reference TRBV11-3 and TRBJ2-1 for the parts outside the CDR3, the full variable domain is EAGVVQSPRYKIIEKKQPVAFWCNPISGHNTLYWYLQNLGQGPELLIRYENEEAVDDSQLPKDRFSAERLKGVDSTLKIQPAELGDSAVYLCASSTGGDRAYNEQFFGPGTRLTVL.

The rearrangement joins TRBV2 to TRBJ1-1; no clear D. The V end lost 7 bases, the J end lost 5 bases, and 14 bases lay between the germline ends. The CDR3 runs to 13 residues. From germline, CDR1 is SNHLY and CDR2 FYNNEI. The DNA of the CDR3 is TGTGCCAGCATCGAGACCTGGAAGACTGAAGCTTTCTTT. Its protein is CASIETWKTEAFF.

This clonotype was seen only a few times. J is TRBJ2-5 and V is TRBV9; 10 bases align to TRBD2. Judging by the DNA end, TRBJ2-7 fits better; the J call may be wrong. Germline V gene data show CDR1 as SGDLS and CDR2 as YYNGEE. CDR3 length: 15 residues. The CDR3 DNA reads as TGTGCCAGCAGCGTAGGGGGACTAGCGAAGTTCGAGCAGTACTTC. Translating it yields CASSVGGLAKFEQYF.

The table lists this clonotype with a few counts. The chain couples TRBV12-3 or TRBV12-4 to TRBJ2-7, with 9 bases aligning to TRBD1. This CDR3 spans 14 amino acids. V gave up 6 bases and J gave up 3 bases; unmatched junction bases: 6. CDR3 amino acids: CASSRTGEDYEQYF. CDR3 in DNA: TGTGCCAGCAGCAGGACAGGGGAGGACTACGAGCAGTACTTC.

About this clonotype: A much larger clonotype is one base distant, so this may be a read error. The chain has TRBV20-1 and TRBJ2-5, with a tentative D call TRBD2 (5 bases). CDR3 length equals 12 residues. Per germline, CDR1 DFQATT and CDR2 SNEGSKA (reference sequence). With 7 bases removed from V and 11 bases from J, the gap between germline ends came to 20 bases. The CDR3 nucleotides are TGCAGTGGGACTCCGCACCACAATGAGCAGTACTTC. This gives the protein CSGTPHHNEQYF.

With regard to this clonotype: The junction does not match germline at one end; this may be a read error. The chain joins TRBV12-3 or TRBV12-4 to TRBJ1-5; the match to TRBD1 covers 8 bases. The CDR3 contains 14 residues. The CDR3: CANSLSRGPQPQHF. CDR3 in DNA: TGTGCCAACAGTTTATCCAGGGGGCCTCAGCCCCAGCATTTT.

V and J are TRBV20-1 and TRBJ2-1, with D possibly TRBD1 on 6 matching bases. Germline CDR1 and CDR2: DFQATT and SNEGSKA (reference sequence). V was shortened by 5 bases and J by 8 bases, with 10 bases between the two germline ends. This CDR3 is 11 amino acids long. DNA for the CDR3: TGCAGTGCTTCCACAGGGTATGAGCAGTTCTTC. This codes for CSASTGYEQFF.

The chain links TRBV28 to TRBJ1-2; possibly TRBD1 for D (6 bases). V shed 9 bases and J shed 5 bases, with 10 bases lying between them. The CDR3 length is 11 residues. In germline, CDR1 is MDHEN, CDR2 SYDVKM. The CDR3, as DNA: TGTGCCAGTCAGGGGTATTATGGCTACACCTTC. Translation gives CASQGYYGYTF.

The rearrangement links TRBV4-2 to TRBJ2-3; D remains unclear. The CDR3 runs to 16 residues. Germline CDR1 LGHNA, CDR2 YNFKEQ. The V and J ends lost 0 bases and 2 bases respectively, with 12 bases between them. CDR3 in amino acids: CASSQEAGTLTDTQYF. CDR3 nucleotide sequence: TGTGCCAGCAGCCAAGAAGCAGGTACACTCACAGATACGCAGTATTTT.

This clonotype has more than one count but fewer than ten. This rearrangement joins TRBV20-1 to TRBJ1-5; D remains ambiguous. The CDR3 length is 15 residues. V gave up 0 bases and J gave up 0 bases, with 9 bases separating them. Germline loops: CDR1 DFQATT, CDR2 SNEGSKA (reference sequence). DNA for the CDR3: TGCAGTGCTAGAGAGGCACCGTATAGCAATCAGCCCCAGCATTTT. Protein sequence: CSAREAPYSNQPQHF.

The CDR3 DNA is TGCGCCAGCAGCTTGGCGCAGGAGAACACTGAAGCTTTCTTT. Encoded protein: CASSLAQENTEAFF. This chain connects TRBV5-1 to TRBJ1-1; D ambiguous. The CDR3 is 14 amino acids. The V gene lost 0 bases and the J gene lost 1 base, with 7 bases spanning the gap. Germline assignment: CDR1 SGHRS and CDR2 YFSETQ.

The chain employs TRBV7-2 and TRBJ2-1; D is perhaps TRBD2 (5 bases). The J call may be faulty, since TRBJ2-7 better matches the DNA end. Germline-derived CDR1 and CDR2 are SGHTA and FQGNSA. The CDR3 length is 15 residues. The CDR3 region has the DNA TGTGCCAGCGCCTTCTCTGAGCGGTCCTACAATGAGCAGTACTTC. This gives the protein CASAFSERSYNEQYF.

This clonotype was counted ten times or more. The rearrangement links TRBV4-3 to TRBJ1-5, with a weak D call TRBD1 (5 bases). V gave up 1 base and J gave up 2 bases, with 9 bases separating them. Per germline, CDR1 LGHNA and CDR2 YSLEER. The CDR3 runs 15 residues. The CDR3 coding sequence is TGCGCCAGCAGCCAAGGTCAGGGCGGCAATCAGCCCCAGCATTTT. Encoded protein: CASSQGQGGNQPQHF.

This clonotype occurred a few times. This chain joins TRBV7-2 and TRBJ2-7, with 11 positions matching TRBD1. The CDR3 has 15 residues. Germline trimming cut 5 bases from V and 3 bases from J; bases unmatched to any gene: 6. Per the germline V gene, CDR1 is SGHTA and CDR2 is FQGNSA. CDR3 region: CASSTGQGEYYEQYF. Here the CDR3 DNA reads TGTGCCAGCAGCACGGGACAGGGGGAGTACTACGAGCAGTACTTC.

This sequence joins TRBV5-1 and TRBJ1-1; 8 bases are a match to TRBD1. CDR1 is SGHRS, CDR2 YFSETQ, per germline. CDR3 length: 15 residues. V shed 3 bases, J shed 3 bases, and the junction held 7 bases outside the gene matches. For the CDR3, the DNA is TGCGCCAGCAGCTCCGCAGGACAGGGTTACACTGAAGCTTTCTTT. It encodes CASSSAGQGYTEAFF.

This chain links TRBV7-8 with TRBJ1-1; 9 bases are shared with TRBD1. The length of the CDR3 is 15 residues. After removal of 5 bases from V and 1 base from J, the junction contained 5 bases not matched to a gene. The germline gives CDR1 SGHVS, CDR2 FQNEAQ. In DNA, the CDR3 is TGTGCCAGCAGCCGGGGACAGGGATCGAACACTGAAGCTTTCTTT. Its translation is CASSRGQGSNTEAFF.

At least ten counts were recorded for this clonotype. The V call is TRBV29-1, the J call TRBJ1-5; 9 bases are shared with TRBD1. Germline trimming cut 6 bases from V and 0 bases from J; bases unmatched to any gene: 3. CDR3 length: 14 amino acids. From germline, CDR1 is SQVTM and CDR2 ANQGSEA. For the CDR3, the DNA is TGCAGCGTGGGGACAGGGCTTAGCAATCAGCCCCAGCATTTT. Encoded protein: CSVGTGLSNQPQHF.

This clonotype appeared a few times. V and J are TRBV12-3 or TRBV12-4 and TRBJ2-3, with 12 bases aligning to TRBD2. CDR3 length: 18 amino acids. V shed 0 bases, J shed 0 bases, and the junction held 4 bases outside the gene matches. This CDR3 is CASSLAASGRASTDTQYF. The CDR3 nucleotides are TGTGCCAGCAGTTTAGCGGCTAGCGGGAGGGCTAGCACAGATACGCAGTATTTT.

The chain uses TRBV6-6 and TRBJ2-3; D tentatively reads TRBD1 or TRBD2 (5 bases each). Trimming stripped 5 bases from V and 4 bases from J, with 7 bases between. Looked up from germline, CDR1 is MNHNY and CDR2 is SVGAGI (reference sequence). The CDR3 runs 12 residues. CDR3 residues: CASSGGPDTQYF. The CDR3 DNA follows: TGTGCCAGCAGTGGGGGTCCAGATACGCAGTATTTT.

The chain combines TRBV10-3 with TRBJ1-5; 7 nucleotides agree with TRBD1. This CDR3 is 15 amino acids long. CDR1 ENHRY and CDR2 SYGVKD come from the germline V gene. V lost 0 bases, J lost 8 bases, and 7 bases stayed unmatched. The CDR3: CAISESGTAGEPQHF. CDR3 DNA: TGTGCCATCAGTGAGTCCGGGACAGCCGGGGAGCCCCAGCATTTT.

This clonotype turned up a few times. V and J are TRBV27 and TRBJ2-7; D may be TRBD1 or TRBD2 (7 bases each). V lost 4 bases, J lost 3 bases, and 19 bases lay in between. The CDR3 totals 16 residues. CDR1 is MNHEY and CDR2 is SMNVEV in the germline V gene (reference sequence). The CDR3 nucleotides read TGTGCCAGCAGTTCCACAGGGGAGGGTGGACACTACGAGCAGTACTTC. Translating it yields CASSSTGEGGHYEQYF.

The chain has TRBV12-3 or TRBV12-4 and TRBJ1-2; 11 bases match TRBD1. V shed 6 bases, J shed 3 bases, and the junction held 9 bases outside the gene matches. The CDR3 is 16 residues long. The CDR3 loop reads CASSTDRGREYYGYTF. DNA for the CDR3: TGTGCCAGCAGCACGGACAGGGGGCGCGAGTACTATGGCTACACCTTC.

This chain uses TRBV4-3 with TRBJ2-1; 16 bases match TRBD2. J gave up 3 bases and V 1 base, and 3 bases lay outside the gene matches. This CDR3 region has 18 residues. Looked up from germline, CDR1 is LGHNA and CDR2 is YSLEER. The CDR3 reads CASSQAGTSGRVYNEQFF. CDR3 coding DNA: TGCGCCAGCAGCCAAGCTGGGACTAGCGGGAGGGTCTACAATGAGCAGTTCTTC.

The chain uses TRBV4-2 and TRBJ1-5, with unresolved D. This CDR3 has 14 amino acids. CDR1 and CDR2 (germline): LGHNA, YNFKEQ. Trimming left V 1 base short and J 0 bases short, with 4 bases between. Written as DNA, the CDR3 is TGTGCCAGCAGCCAAGTGTTTAGCAATCAGCCCCAGCATTTT. Translated, it gives CASSQVFSNQPQHF.